The rows below give T cell receptor beta chains drawn from one sample of a study of regulatory and conventional T cells in RAG deficiency. Clones were read by immunoSEQ multiplex PCR, and TCRdb kept only the in-frame ones, dropping some. In the table there are tens of thousands of clones, 89% of which are singletons. These data were also reused for a study on regulatory T cells.

Sequencing was carried out using CD8+ T cells sorted from blood. The source is a human donor in good health. Both conserved end residues are part of each CDR3. The D gene is left open where the match is weak. Only part of the rows carry a size: once, few, many, or a class if the clone is expanded.

j_call v_call clone_size d_call cdr3_nt cdr3_aa
TRBJ1-2 TRBV11-1 NA NA TGTGCCAGCAGCTCCTCCCCGGACCCACGCTACTATGGCTACACCTTC CASSSSPDPRYYGYTF
TRBJ2-1 TRBV9 NA NA TGTGCCAGCAGTCCCGAGAGTCGATCCTACAATGAGCAGTTCTTC CASSPESRSYNEQFF
TRBJ1-1 TRBV7-2 NA NA TGTGCCAGCAGCCTGCGGGGAGTAGAAGCTTTCTTT CASSLRGVEAFF
TRBJ2-7 TRBV6-6 NA TRBD1 TGTGCCAGCAGTGGGGGGACAGGGGAAACCTACGAGCAGTACTTC CASSGGTGETYEQYF
TRBJ2-7 TRBV5-4 NA TRBD1 TGTGCCAGCAGCCTTGGACAGGTTAGCTCCTACGAGCAGTACTTC CASSLGQVSSYEQYF
TRBJ1-4 TRBV7-9 NA NA TGTGCCAGCAGCCCCTCTAAGGACGAGGATGAAAAACTGTTTTTT CASSPSKDEDEKLFF
TRBJ2-7 TRBV28 NA NA TGTGCCAGCTTAGGAACCTACGAGCAGTACTTC CASLGTYEQYF
TRBJ1-5 TRBV7-8 NA NA TGTGCCAGCAGCTTAGCCACAGCAAATGATCAGCCCCAGCATTTT CASSLATANDQPQHF
TRBJ2-3 TRBV6-1 few NA TGTGCCAGCATTGACGGTAGCACAGATACGCAGTATTTT CASIDGSTDTQYF
TRBJ2-2 TRBV6-5 few TRBD2 TGTGCCAGCAGTTACTTAGCGGGGGGGCTGGACGGGGAGCTGTTTTTT CASSYLAGGLDGELFF
TRBJ2-6 TRBV2 NA TRBD1 TGTGCCAGCAGTGAAGTAGGACAGGTCCACTCTGGGGCCAACGTCCTGACTTTC CASSEVGQVHSGANVLTF
TRBJ2-1 TRBV5-1 NA NA TGCGCCAGCAGCTTCTGGGGACTCCCCATCTTC CASSFWGLPIF
TRBJ2-7 TRBV27 NA NA TGTGCCAGCAGTTTAGATAGCTCCTACGAGCAGTACTTC CASSLDSSYEQYF
TRBJ1-3 TRBV6-1 NA NA TGTGCCAGCAGTGCCAGCTCTGGAAACACCATATATTTT CASSASSGNTIYF
TRBJ1-5 TRBV9 NA NA TGTGCCAGCAGCAGCCGGGCTGGGCTGAATCAGCCCCAGCATTTT CASSSRAGLNQPQHF
TRBJ2-1 TRBV9 NA TRBD2 TGTGCCAGCAGCGTCGATAGCGGGAGATACAATGAGCAGTTCTTC CASSVDSGRYNEQFF
TRBJ2-1 TRBV11-3 NA TRBD2 TGTGCCAGCAGCCCCCGAGGCGGGGGCAATGAGCAGTTCTTC CASSPRGGGNEQFF
TRBJ1-2 TRBV19 NA NA TGTGCCAGTAGTCCGACAGGTCGTAACTATGGCTACACCTTC CASSPTGRNYGYTF
TRBJ2-1 TRBV9 NA NA TGTGCCAGCAGCTTACAGGGTATCGAGCAGTTCTTC CASSLQGIEQFF
TRBJ2-3 TRBV7-9 NA NA TGTGCCAGCAGCCAAGAAGGAGATACGCAGTATTTT CASSQEGDTQYF
TRBJ2-2 TRBV18 NA TRBD2 TGTGCCAGCTCAGAACAAAAACTAGCGGGGAACACCGGGGAGCTGTTTTTT CASSEQKLAGNTGELFF
TRBJ1-6 TRBV5-1 NA NA TGCGCCAGCACCCCGGGACGGGGTAATTCACCCCTCCACTTT CASTPGRGNSPLHF
TRBJ2-1 TRBV18 few NA TGTGCCAGCTCACCACAAGGGAATGAGCAGTTCTTC CASSPQGNEQFF
TRBJ2-4 TRBV4-1 NA TRBD2 TGCGCCAGCAGCCAAGTCGGGGGGGAGGGCATTCAGTACTTC CASSQVGGEGIQYF
TRBJ2-7 TRBV5-1 few NA TGTGCCAGCAGCTTGGACAGTCAGAGCTCCTACGAGCAGTACTTC CASSLDSQSSYEQYF
TRBJ2-1 TRBV18 NA NA TGTGCCAGCTCACTACGTACAGCCCCCTACAATGAGCAGTTCTTC CASSLRTAPYNEQFF
TRBJ1-4 TRBV6-1 few NA TGTGCCAGCAGTGAAGCGGGAGGGACTAATGAAAAACTGTTTTTT CASSEAGGTNEKLFF
TRBJ1-6 TRBV7-8 once TRBD1 TGTGCCAGCAGCGTAGAACAGGGGGCCGCTAATTCACCCCTCCACTTT CASSVEQGAANSPLHF
TRBJ2-7 TRBV6-5 NA NA TGTGCCAGCAGTTACGGACTCACCTACGAGCAGTACTTC CASSYGLTYEQYF
TRBJ2-3 TRBV7-8 NA TRBD2 TGTGCCAGCAGCCCCGGGACTAGCGGAAAGAGGGATACGCAGTATTTT CASSPGTSGKRDTQYF
TRBJ2-1 TRBV11-1 NA TRBD1 TGTGCCAGCAGCTTAGGGACAGGGGGCAATGAGCAGTTCTTC CASSLGTGGNEQFF